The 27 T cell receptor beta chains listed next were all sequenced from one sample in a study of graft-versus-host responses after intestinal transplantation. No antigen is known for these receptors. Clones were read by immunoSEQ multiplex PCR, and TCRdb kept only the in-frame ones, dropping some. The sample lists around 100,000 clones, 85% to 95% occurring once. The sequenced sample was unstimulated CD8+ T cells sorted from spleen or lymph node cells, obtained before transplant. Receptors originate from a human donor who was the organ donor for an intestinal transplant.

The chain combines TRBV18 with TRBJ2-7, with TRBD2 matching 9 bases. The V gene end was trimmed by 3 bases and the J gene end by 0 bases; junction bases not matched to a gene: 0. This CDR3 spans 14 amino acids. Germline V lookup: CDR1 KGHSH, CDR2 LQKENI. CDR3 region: CASSPSGSSYEQYF. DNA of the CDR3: TGTGCCAGCTCACCTAGCGGGAGCTCCTACGAGCAGTACTTC.

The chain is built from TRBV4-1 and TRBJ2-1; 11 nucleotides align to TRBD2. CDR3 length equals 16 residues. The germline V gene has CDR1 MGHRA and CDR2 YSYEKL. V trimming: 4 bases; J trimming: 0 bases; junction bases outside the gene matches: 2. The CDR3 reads CASSLTSGSSYNEQFF. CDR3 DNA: TGCGCCAGCAGCCTAACTAGCGGGAGCTCCTACAATGAGCAGTTCTTC.

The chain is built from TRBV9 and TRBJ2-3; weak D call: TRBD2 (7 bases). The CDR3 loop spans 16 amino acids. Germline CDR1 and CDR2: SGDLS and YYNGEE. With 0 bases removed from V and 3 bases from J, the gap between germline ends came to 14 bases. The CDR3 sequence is CASSVGGGGWTDTQYF. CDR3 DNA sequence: TGTGCCAGCAGCGTAGGAGGGGGAGGGTGGACAGATACGCAGTATTTT. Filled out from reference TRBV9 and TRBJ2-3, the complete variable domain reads DSGVTQTPKHLITATGQRVTLRCSPRSGDLSVYWYQQSLDQGLQFLIQYYNGEERAKGNILERFSAQQFPDLHSELNLSSLELGDSALYFCASSVGGGGWTDTQYFGPGTRLTVL.

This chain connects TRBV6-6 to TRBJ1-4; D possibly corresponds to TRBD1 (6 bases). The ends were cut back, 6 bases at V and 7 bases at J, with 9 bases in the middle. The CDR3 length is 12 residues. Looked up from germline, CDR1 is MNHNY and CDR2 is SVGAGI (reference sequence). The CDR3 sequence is CASSPRGEKLFF. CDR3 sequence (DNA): TGTGCCAGCAGCCCCAGGGGTGAAAAACTGTTTTTT.

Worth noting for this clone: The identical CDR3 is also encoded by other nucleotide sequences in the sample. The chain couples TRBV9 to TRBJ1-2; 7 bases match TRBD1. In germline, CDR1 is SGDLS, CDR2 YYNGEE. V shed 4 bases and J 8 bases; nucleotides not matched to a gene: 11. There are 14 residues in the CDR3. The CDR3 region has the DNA TGTGCCAGCAGCCCCGGCGACAGGGCAATAGGCTACACCTTC. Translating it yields CASSPGDRAIGYTF.

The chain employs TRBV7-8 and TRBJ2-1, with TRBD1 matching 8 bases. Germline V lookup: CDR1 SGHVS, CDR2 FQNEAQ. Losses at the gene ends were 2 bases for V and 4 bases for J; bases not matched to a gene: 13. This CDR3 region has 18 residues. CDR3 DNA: TGTGCCAGCAGCTTAACATCAGGGGGCGAAAAGAGTTACAATGAGCAGTTCTTC. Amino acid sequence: CASSLTSGGEKSYNEQFF.

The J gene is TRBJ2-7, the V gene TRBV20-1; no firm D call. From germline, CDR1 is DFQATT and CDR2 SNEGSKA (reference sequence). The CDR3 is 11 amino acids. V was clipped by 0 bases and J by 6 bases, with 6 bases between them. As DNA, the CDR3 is TGCAGTGCTAGAGATTTCGGCGAGCAGTACTTC. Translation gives CSARDFGEQYF.

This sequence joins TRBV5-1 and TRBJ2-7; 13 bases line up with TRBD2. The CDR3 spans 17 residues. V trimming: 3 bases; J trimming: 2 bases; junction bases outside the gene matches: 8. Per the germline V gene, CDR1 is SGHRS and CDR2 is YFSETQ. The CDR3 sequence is CASSWVTSGRLTYEQYF. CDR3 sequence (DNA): TGCGCCAGCAGCTGGGTGACTAGCGGGAGGTTGACCTACGAGCAGTACTTC.

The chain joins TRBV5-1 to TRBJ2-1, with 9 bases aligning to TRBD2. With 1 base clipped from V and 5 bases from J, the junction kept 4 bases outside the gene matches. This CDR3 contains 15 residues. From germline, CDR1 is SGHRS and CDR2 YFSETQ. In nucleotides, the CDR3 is TGCGCCAGCAGCTTGCCCCTAGCGGGGCACAATGAGCAGTTCTTC. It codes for CASSLPLAGHNEQFF. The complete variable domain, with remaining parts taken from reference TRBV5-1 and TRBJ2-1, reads KAGVTQTPRYLIKTRGQQVTLSCSPISGHRSVSWYQQTPGQGLQFLFEYFSETQRNKGNFPGRFSGRQFSNSRSEMNVSTLELGDSALYLCASSLPLAGHNEQFFGPGTRLTVL.

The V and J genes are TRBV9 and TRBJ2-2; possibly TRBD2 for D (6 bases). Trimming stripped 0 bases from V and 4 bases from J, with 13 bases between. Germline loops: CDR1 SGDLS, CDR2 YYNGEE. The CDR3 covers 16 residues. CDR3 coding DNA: TGTGCCAGCAGCGTAGAACGGGAGTGGTTCACCGGGGAGCTGTTTTTT. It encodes CASSVEREWFTGELFF.

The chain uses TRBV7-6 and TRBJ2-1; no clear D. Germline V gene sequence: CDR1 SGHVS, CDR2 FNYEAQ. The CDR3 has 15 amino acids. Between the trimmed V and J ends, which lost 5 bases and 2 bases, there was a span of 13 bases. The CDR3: CASSLRLHAYNEQFF. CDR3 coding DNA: TGTGCCAGCAGCCTTCGACTCCACGCCTACAATGAGCAGTTCTTC.

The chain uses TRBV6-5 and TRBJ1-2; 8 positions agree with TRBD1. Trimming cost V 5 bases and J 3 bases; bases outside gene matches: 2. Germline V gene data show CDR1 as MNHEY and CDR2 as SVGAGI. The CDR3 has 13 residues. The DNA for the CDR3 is TGTGCCAGCAGTCCAGGGGGCTACTATGGCTACACCTTC. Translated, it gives CASSPGGYYGYTF.

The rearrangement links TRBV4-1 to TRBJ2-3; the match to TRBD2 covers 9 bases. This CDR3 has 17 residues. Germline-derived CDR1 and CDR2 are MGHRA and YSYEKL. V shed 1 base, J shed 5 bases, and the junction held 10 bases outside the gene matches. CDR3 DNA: TGCGCCAGCAGCCAAGTTGTGGCGGGAGGGCAAAGAGATACGCAGTATTTT. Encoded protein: CASSQVVAGGQRDTQYF.

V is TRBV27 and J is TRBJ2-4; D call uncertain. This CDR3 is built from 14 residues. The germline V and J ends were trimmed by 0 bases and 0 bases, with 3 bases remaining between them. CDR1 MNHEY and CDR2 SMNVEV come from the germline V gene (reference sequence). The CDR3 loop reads CASSLSIAKNIQYF. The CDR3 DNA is TGTGCCAGCAGTTTATCCATAGCCAAAAACATTCAGTACTTC.

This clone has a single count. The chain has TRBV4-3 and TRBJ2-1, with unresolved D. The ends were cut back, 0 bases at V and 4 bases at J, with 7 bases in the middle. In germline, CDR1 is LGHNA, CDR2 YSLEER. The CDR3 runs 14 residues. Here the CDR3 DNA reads TGCGCCAGCAGCCAAGAAACGGGTTACAATGAGCAGTTCTTC. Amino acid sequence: CASSQETGYNEQFF.

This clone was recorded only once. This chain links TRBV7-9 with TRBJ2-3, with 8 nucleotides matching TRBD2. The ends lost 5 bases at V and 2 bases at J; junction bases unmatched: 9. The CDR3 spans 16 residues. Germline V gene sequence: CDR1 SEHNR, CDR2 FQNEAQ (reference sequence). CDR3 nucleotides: TGTGCCAGCAGCCCGCAACTAGCGGCTATCACAGATACGCAGTATTTT. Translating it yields CASSPQLAAITDTQYF.

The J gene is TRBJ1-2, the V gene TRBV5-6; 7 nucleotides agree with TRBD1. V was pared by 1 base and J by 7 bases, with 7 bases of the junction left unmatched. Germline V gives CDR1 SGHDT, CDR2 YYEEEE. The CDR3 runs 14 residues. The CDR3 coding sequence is TGTGCCAGCAGCTTGACAGGGGAAGAGGCTGGCTACACCTTC. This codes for CASSLTGEEAGYTF.

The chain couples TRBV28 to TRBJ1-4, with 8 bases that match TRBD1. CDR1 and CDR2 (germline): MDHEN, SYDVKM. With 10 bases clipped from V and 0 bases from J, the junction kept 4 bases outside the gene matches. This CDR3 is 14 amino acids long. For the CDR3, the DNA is TGTGCCACGGAGACAGGGGCAACTAATGAAAAACTGTTTTTT. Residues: CATETGATNEKLFF.

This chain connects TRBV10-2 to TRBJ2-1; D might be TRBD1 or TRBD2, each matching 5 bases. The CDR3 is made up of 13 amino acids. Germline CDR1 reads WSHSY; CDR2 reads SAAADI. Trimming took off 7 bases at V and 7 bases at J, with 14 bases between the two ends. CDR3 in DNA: TGCGCCAGCAACCCCGGGACCACAAATGAGCAGTTCTTC. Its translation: CASNPGTTNEQFF.

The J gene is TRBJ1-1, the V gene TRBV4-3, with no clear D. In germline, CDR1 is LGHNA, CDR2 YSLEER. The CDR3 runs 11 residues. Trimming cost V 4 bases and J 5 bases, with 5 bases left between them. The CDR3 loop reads CASSRGTEAFF. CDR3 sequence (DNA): TGCGCCAGCAGCCGAGGGACTGAAGCTTTCTTT.

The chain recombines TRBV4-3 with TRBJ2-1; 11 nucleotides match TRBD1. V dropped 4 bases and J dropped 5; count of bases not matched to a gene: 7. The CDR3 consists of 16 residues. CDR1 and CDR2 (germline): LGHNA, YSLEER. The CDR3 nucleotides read TGCGCCAGCAGCCTTACCTGGGACAGGGGGGACAATGAGCAGTTCTTC. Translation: CASSLTWDRGDNEQFF.

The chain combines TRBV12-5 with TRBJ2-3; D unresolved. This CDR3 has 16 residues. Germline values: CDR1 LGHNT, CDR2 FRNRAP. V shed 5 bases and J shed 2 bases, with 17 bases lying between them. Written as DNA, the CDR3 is TGTGCTAGTGGTCAGGAGTTCGCTTCCCTCACAGATACGCAGTATTTT. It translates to CASGQEFASLTDTQYF.

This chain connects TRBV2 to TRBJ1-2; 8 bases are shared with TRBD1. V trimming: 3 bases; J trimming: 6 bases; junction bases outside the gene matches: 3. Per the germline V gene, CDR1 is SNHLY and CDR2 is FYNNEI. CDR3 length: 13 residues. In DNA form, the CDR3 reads TGTGCCAGCAGTGATGGGACAGGCGATGGCTACACCTTC. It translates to CASSDGTGDGYTF.

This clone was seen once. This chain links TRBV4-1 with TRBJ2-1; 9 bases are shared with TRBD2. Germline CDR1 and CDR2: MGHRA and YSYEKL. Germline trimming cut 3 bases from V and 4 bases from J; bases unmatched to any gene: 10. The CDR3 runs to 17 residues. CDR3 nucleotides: TGCGCCAGCAGCCAGGGTAGACTAGCGGTACCGTACAATGAGCAGTTCTTC. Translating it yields CASSQGRLAVPYNEQFF.

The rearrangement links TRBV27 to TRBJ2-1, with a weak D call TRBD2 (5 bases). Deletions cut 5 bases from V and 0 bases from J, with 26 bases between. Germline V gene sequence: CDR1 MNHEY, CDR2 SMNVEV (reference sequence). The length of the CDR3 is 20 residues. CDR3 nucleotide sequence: TGTGCCAGCAGTCCCCTCCTAGCAGGACCAATTATCGGCTCCTACAATGAGCAGTTCTTC. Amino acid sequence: CASSPLLAGPIIGSYNEQFF.

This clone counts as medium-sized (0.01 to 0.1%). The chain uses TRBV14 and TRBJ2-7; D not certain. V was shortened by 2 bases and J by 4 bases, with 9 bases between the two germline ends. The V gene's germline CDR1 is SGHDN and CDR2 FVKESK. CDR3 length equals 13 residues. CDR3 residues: CASSQLPFYEQYF. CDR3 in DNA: TGTGCCAGCAGCCAATTGCCCTTTTACGAGCAGTACTTC.

The CDR3 sequence is CASSGSGSDGDTQYF. The DNA of the CDR3 is TGTGCCAGCAGCGGGAGCGGGAGCGATGGAGATACGCAGTATTTT. The gene calls are TRBV9 and TRBJ2-3, with TRBD2 identical over 8 bases. CDR1 and CDR2 (germline): SGDLS, YYNGEE. CDR3 length equals 15 residues. V lost 3 bases to trimming and J lost 5 bases; unmatched junction nucleotides: 8.